A selection of T cell receptor beta chains follows, all from one sample in a study of beta chain features in type 1 diabetes. Here immunoSEQ multiplex PCR was the method, and the copy in TCRdb shows in-frame clones only, minus some. The data hold fewer than 550,000 clones, with approximately 10% observed a single time. Sequencing was performed on naive CD4+ T cells from blood. The receptors here all came from a young woman in good health. Each CDR3 is given with its conserved first and last residue. The D gene is left open where the match is weak. A clone size is listed for some rows: how often the clone was seen (once, few, many), or a class if it is expanded.

J	size	D	V	DNA	CDR3
TRBJ2-3	few	.	TRBV21-1	TGTGCCGGAGAGCGGGGGGCGGTCACAGATACGCAGTATTTT	CAGERGAVTDTQYF
TRBJ2-3	.	.	TRBV29-1	TGCAGCGTGGGCCATTTAATCACAGATACGCAGTATTTT	CSVGHLITDTQYF
TRBJ1-4	few	.	TRBV5-4	TGTGCCAGCAGTTCAGGTCCAACTAATGAAAAACTGTTTTTT	CASSSGPTNEKLFF
TRBJ1-2	.	TRBD1	TRBV29-1	TGCAGCGTGGCTGAGGGGGCTGGGTATGGCTACACCTTC	CSVAEGAGYGYTF
TRBJ1-6	few	.	TRBV4-2	TGTGCCAGCAGCCAAGAGCGGAAGTTACCCCTCCACTTT	CASSQERKLPLHF
TRBJ2-2	few	.	TRBV30	TGTGCCCTCCTGACAGACTACACCGGGGAGCTGTTTTTT	CALLTDYTGELFF
TRBJ1-4	.	.	TRBV5-4	TGTGCCGGCCAGGACGGAAGTAATGAAAAACTGTTTTTT	CAGQDGSNEKLFF
TRBJ2-6	few	.	TRBV1	TGCACCAGCAGCCAAGAAGAAGGGACTGGGGCCAACGTCCTGACTTTC	CTSSQEEGTGANVLTF
TRBJ1-6	.	.	TRBV9	TGTGCCAGCAGCGTTTCCGGCCGGCCAGGCGGAAATTCACCCCTCCACTTT	CASSVSGRPGGNSPLHF
TRBJ2-4	few	.	TRBV7-8	TGTGCCAGCAGCTTAGCCTCCCGGTATATGATCCTGAACATTCAGTACTTC	CASSLASRYMILNIQYF
TRBJ2-3	few	.	TRBV5-1	TGCGCCAGCAGTTGGGGAACAGATACGCAGTATTTT	CASSWGTDTQYF
TRBJ2-3	few	.	TRBV5-4	TGTGCCAGCAGCTTAAAGGGCAGGGAAGGAGATACGCAGTATTTT	CASSLKGREGDTQYF
TRBJ2-5	.	.	TRBV15	TGTGCCACCAGCAGAGATAACGGGCAAGAGACCCAGTACTTC	CATSRDNGQETQYF
TRBJ2-4	few	.	TRBV4-3	TGCGCCAGCAGCCAAGATGGGGCATGGGGAAACATTCAGTACTTC	CASSQDGAWGNIQYF
TRBJ2-2	few	.	TRBV9	TGTGCCAGCGGCGGGGACCCGGACGGCGGGGAGCTGTTTTTT	CASGGDPDGGELFF
TRBJ2-1	.	TRBD1	TRBV6-5	TGTGCCAGCAGGAAAATCACAGGGGGCTACAATGAGCAGTTCTTC	CASRKITGGYNEQFF
TRBJ1-1	.	.	TRBV9	TGTGCCAGCCGCGGGGACCGCACTGAAGCTTTCTTT	CASRGDRTEAFF
TRBJ1-2	.	TRBD1	TRBV29-1	TGCAGCATGACAGGGAACTATGGCTACACCTTC	CSMTGNYGYTF
TRBJ2-5	.	.	TRBV9	TGTGCCAGCAGTCGGACGGCGGAGACCCAGTACTTC	CASSRTAETQYF
TRBJ2-1	few	.	TRBV14	TGTGCCAGCAGCCAAGACTTTGGCGGATTAACGAAGCAGTTCTTC	CASSQDFGGLTKQFF
TRBJ2-1	.	.	TRBV11-2	TGTGCCAGCAGCTTAAACGAGCAGTTCTTC	CASSLNEQFF
TRBJ2-5	.	TRBD1	TRBV7-9	TGTGCCAGCAGCATGGTACAGTTCCGGGACAGGGGGCTAGAGACCCAGTACTTC	CASSMVQFRDRGLETQYF
TRBJ2-7	few	.	TRBV10-3	TGTGCCATCAGTCCATGGACGGGCGAGCAGTACTTC	CAISPWTGEQYF
TRBJ2-7	.	TRBD1	TRBV29-1	TGCCGCGTTGAGATTCGGGGACAGGGGGTCCACGAGCAGTACTTC	CRVEIRGQGVHEQYF
TRBJ2-3	.	TRBD1	TRBV11-2	TGTGCCAGCAGCTCCAACAGGGGATCAGATACGCAGTATTTT	CASSSNRGSDTQYF
TRBJ2-4	.	.	TRBV5-1	TGCGCCAGCAGCTTAAAGGGGGAAAACATTCAGTACTTC	CASSLKGENIQYF
TRBJ1-5	few	TRBD1	TRBV2	TGTGCCAGCAGGGGCGACAGGGCGGGCAATCAGCCCCAGCATTTT	CASRGDRAGNQPQHF
TRBJ2-7	few	.	TRBV14	TGTGCCAGCAGCCAAGAGGGTTGGCAGGGCTCCTACGAGCAGTACTTC	CASSQEGWQGSYEQYF
TRBJ2-3	.	TRBD2	TRBV4-3	TGCGCCAGCAGCCCGTGGGGGGGGGTCACAGATACGCAGTATTTT	CASSPWGGVTDTQYF
TRBJ2-5	.	.	TRBV11-2	TGTGCCAGCAGCCCCCAGTACTCCGGGACTCTACAAGAGACCCAGTACTTC	CASSPQYSGTLQETQYF
TRBJ2-7	.	.	TRBV5-1	TGCGCCAGCAGTAGGGACGCTGTGGGTTCCTACGAGCAGTACTTC	CASSRDAVGSYEQYF
TRBJ1-1	.	TRBD1	TRBV29-1	TGCAGCGCACAGGGGGCGAACACTGAAGCTTTCTTT	CSAQGANTEAFF
TRBJ2-7	few	.	TRBV27	TGTGCCAGCAGTTCCCCAGGGAGGTCCTACGAGCAGTACTTC	CASSSPGRSYEQYF